A few counts support the clone carrying this T cell receptor beta chain. Its antigen remains unidentified. Primed by a sample-barcoded 5' primer and a J-beta primer mix, a second PCR proceeded for roughly 7 to 12 cycles. Using its own MiXCR run on the 5' RACE reads, TCRdb lists one record per CDR3 protein. This table has approximately 850,000 distinct CDR3 sequences, roughly 64% appearing once. Germline V CDR1 and CDR2: LGHNA, YNFKEQ. Trimming cost V 1 base and J 3 bases, with 19 bases left between them. The CDR3 has 17 residues. These data come from a study of blood T cells in healthy people across ages. Study findings and constraints: In long-lived donors, naive CD4+ cell counts and diversity exceeded those of aged donors. Estimated diversity across one million T cells was deemed an underestimate.

Sequencing was done on a sample of blood. The rearrangement joins TRBV4-2 to TRBJ2-7; D perhaps matches TRBD1 (6 bases). The sequence derives from a young man in good health. CDR3: CASSQASTGHSLYEQYF. Written as DNA, the CDR3 is TGTGCCAGCAGCCAAGCTTCGACGGGACACTCACTCTACGAGCAGTACTTC.